The table lists the clone carrying this T cell receptor beta chain with a few counts. The source of the sample is a study of radiation and T cells in renal cell carcinoma. Time point reported: blood 4 weeks post-SBRT, at nephrectomy. Treatment specified: 15 Gy SBRT to primary tumor, nephrectomy 4 weeks later. Nephrectomy followed 15 Gy stereotactic body radiation by 4 weeks. The length of the CDR3 is 13 residues. Germline-derived CDR1 and CDR2 are MNHEY and SMNVEV (reference sequence). The V end lost 4 bases, the J end lost 2 bases, and 8 bases lay between the germline ends. The protocol was immunoSEQ multiplex PCR, while the TCRdb copy is restricted to in-frame clones and leaves out a portion. The sample yields approximately 150,000 clones, less than 90% seen once.

J is TRBJ1-2 and V is TRBV27; D might be TRBD1 (5 bases). Source: blood, taken from a patient whose treatment included radiotherapy and nephrectomy. This sequence was found in a woman aged 45-59 years with renal cell carcinoma. The CDR3 sequence: CASSSWTNYGYTF. Here the CDR3 DNA reads TGTGCCAGCAGTTCCTGGACAAACTATGGCTACACCTTC.